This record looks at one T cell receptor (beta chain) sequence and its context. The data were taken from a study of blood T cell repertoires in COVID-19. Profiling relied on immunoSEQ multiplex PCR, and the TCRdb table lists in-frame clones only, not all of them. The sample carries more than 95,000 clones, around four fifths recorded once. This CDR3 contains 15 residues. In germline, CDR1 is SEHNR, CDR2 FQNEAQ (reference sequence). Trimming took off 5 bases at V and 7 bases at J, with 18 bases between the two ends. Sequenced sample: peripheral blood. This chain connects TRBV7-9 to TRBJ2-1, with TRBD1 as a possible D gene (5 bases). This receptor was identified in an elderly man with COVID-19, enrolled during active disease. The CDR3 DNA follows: TGTGCCAGCAGCCCAAGGGCCCAGGGTTGGAATGAGCAGTTCTTC. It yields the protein CASSPRAQGWNEQFF.